The next 3 T cell receptor beta chains were all read from a single sample in a study of T cell responses to AZD1222 COVID-19 vaccine. The repertoire was sequenced with immunoSEQ multiplex PCR; TCRdb's copy has only in-frame clones and lacks some. Here the sample spans 140,000 to 150,000 clones, 80% to 95% being singletons. Sample: peripheral blood, taken on day 0 of AZD1222 vaccination. Source of these receptors: an adult in good health.

The chain carries TRBV28 and TRBJ2-1; 10 nucleotides line up with TRBD1. Germline loops: CDR1 MDHEN, CDR2 SYDVKM. V gave up 8 bases and J gave up 7 bases; unmatched junction bases: 8. The CDR3 runs to 14 residues. CDR3 in DNA: TGTGCCAGCGGGGAGGGACAGGGGTTAAATGAGCAGTTCTTC. Its translation is CASGEGQGLNEQFF. Full variable domain (rest looked up from reference TRBV28 and TRBJ2-1): DVKVTQSSRYLVKRTGEKVFLECVQDMDHENMFWYRQDPGLGLRLIYFSYDVKMKEKGDIPEGYSVSREKKERFSLILESASTNQTSMYLCASGEGQGLNEQFFGPGTRLTVL.

This chain connects TRBV7-2 to TRBJ2-7; 12 bases fit TRBD2. Losses at the gene ends were 5 bases for V and 3 bases for J; bases not matched to a gene: 5. CDR1 and CDR2 from the germline V gene are SGHTA and FQGNSA. The CDR3 is 15 amino acids. The CDR3 DNA reads as TGTGCCAGCAGCCATGCTAGCGGGGGGGACTACGAGCAGTACTTC. Its protein product is CASSHASGGDYEQYF.

This sequence joins TRBV9 and TRBJ2-3; D ambiguous. V gave up 0 bases and J gave up 2 bases, with 7 bases separating them. The CDR3 sequence is 14 residues long. Germline CDR1 and CDR2: SGDLS and YYNGEE. The CDR3 sequence is CASSVDADTDTQYF. For the CDR3, the DNA is TGTGCCAGCAGCGTAGATGCAGACACAGATACGCAGTATTTT.